Presented here are 12 T cell receptor beta chains from one specimen sequenced in a study of vaccination and CD4 T cells after COVID-19. The antigens for these receptors are not known. Scientists ran DNA taken from cultured CD4+ T cells through the Oncomine TCR Beta short-read assay for sequencing. TCRdb fed the PCR reads into MiXCR, producing one record per CDR3 protein. The data show about 19,000 distinct CDR3 sequences, with approximately 22% seen just once and 7.8% held by the top ten. Noted treatment: roughly 10-day PBMC culture with coronavirus spike peptide pools or control peptides (ViraFEST assay). Material for sequencing was cultured CD4+ T cells from blood. All receptors come from a human donor with COVID-19.

Points on this clonotype: A much larger clone is a single base away; this may be a read error. V and J are TRBV27 and TRBJ1-2; D is perhaps TRBD1 (5 bases). The CDR3 is 18 residues long. Per germline, CDR1 MNHEY and CDR2 SMNVEV (reference sequence). The CDR3 region is CASSLQGGARGSNYGHTF. CDR3 nucleotide sequence: TGTGCCAGCAGTTTACAGGGTGGAGCGAGGGGATCTAACTATGGCCACACCTTC.

In its sample, this clonotype was seen a few times. The chain couples TRBV21-1 to TRBJ1-3; the tabulated D call, TRBD1, remains unverified against the DNA. TRBV21-1 represents a pseudogene. This CDR3 has 9 amino acids. The CDR3 sequence is CASSKWRDF. CDR3 nucleotides: TGTGCCAGCAGCAAATGGCGCGATTTT.

The chain recombines TRBV6-4 with TRBJ2-7, with a weak D call TRBD2 (6 bases). The V and J ends lost 6 bases and 5 bases respectively, with 14 bases between them. The CDR3 consists of 13 residues. In germline, CDR1 is MRHNA, CDR2 SNTAGT. The CDR3 region is CASSQTSFHEQYF. CDR3 bases: TGTGCCAGCAGCCAGACTAGTTTCCACGAGCAGTACTTC.

This chain uses TRBV4-3 with TRBJ1-6; 8 bases are a match to TRBD1. Germline CDR1 reads LGHNA; CDR2 reads YSLEER. The CDR3 loop spans 13 amino acids. Trimming cost V 3 bases and J 9 bases; bases outside gene matches: 1. CDR3: CASSQGTGSPLHF. The CDR3 DNA reads TGCGCCAGCAGCCAGGGGACAGGTTCACCCCTCCACTTT.

This clonotype was detected only a few times. An end of the junction does not agree with germline; a read error may underlie this. The CDR3, as DNA: TGTGCCACCAGTAAGACGGAAACAGATACGCAGTATTTT. It translates to CATSKTETDTQYF. The chain recombines TRBV6-1 with TRBJ2-3; D not certain. Germline-derived CDR1 and CDR2 are MNHNS and SASEGT. CDR3 length: 13 amino acids.

By proportion, this clonotype is medium-sized. The chain uses TRBV20-1 and TRBJ1-5, with D possibly matching TRBD1 (6 bases). The CDR3 consists of 14 residues. Germline lookup yields CDR1 DFQATT and CDR2 SNEGSKA (reference sequence). V shed 5 bases and J shed 6 bases, with 17 bases lying between them. CDR3 coding DNA: TGCAGTGCTTTCCGAGGGGGGGCTGGTCAGCCCCAGCATTTT. Encoded protein: CSAFRGGAGQPQHF.

This clonotype was found a few times. The rearrangement uses TRBV7-9 and TRBJ2-2; the D gene is possibly TRBD2 (6 bases). Germline lookup yields CDR1 SEHNR and CDR2 FQNEAQ (reference sequence). With 2 bases removed from V and 4 bases from J, the gap between germline ends came to 17 bases. The CDR3 sequence is 17 residues long. For the CDR3, the DNA is TGTGCCAGCAGCTTAATGTCCGCTAGCGACTTCACCGGGGAGCTGTTTTTT. This sequence encodes CASSLMSASDFTGELFF.

This clonotype has only a few counts. This chain uses TRBV19 with TRBJ1-1; the D gene is possibly TRBD1 (6 bases). The CDR3 consists of 16 residues. CDR1 LNHDA and CDR2 SQIVND come from the germline V gene (reference sequence). The ends were cut back, 5 bases at V and 8 bases at J, with 24 bases in the middle. The CDR3 is CASSPNTPPRTVEAFF. The CDR3 DNA follows: TGTGCCAGTAGTCCAAACACCCCCCCCCGGACAGTAGAAGCTTTCTTT.

The V and J genes are TRBV12-3 or TRBV12-4 and TRBJ1-4; D uncertain. V was cut by 6 bases and J by 0 bases, with 8 bases left in between. The CDR3 length is 14 residues. CDR3 loop: CASSRTATNEKLFF. The DNA for the CDR3 is TGTGCCAGCAGCAGGACCGCAACTAATGAAAAACTGTTTTTT.

This clonotype came up a few times. J is TRBJ1-6 and V is TRBV7-8; 8 bases align to TRBD1. The CDR3 length is 14 residues. From germline, CDR1 is SGHVS and CDR2 FQNEAQ. J was trimmed by 10 bases and V by 1 base; bases with no gene match: 3. The CDR3 loop is CASSLGTGWSPLHF. The CDR3 bases are TGTGCCAGCAGCTTAGGGACAGGGTGGTCACCCCTCCACTTT. The whole variable domain, remainder taken from reference TRBV7-8 and TRBJ1-6, is GAGVSQSPRYKVAKRGQDVALRCDPISGHVSLFWYQQALGQGPEFLTYFQNEAQLDKSGLPSDRFFAERPEGSVSTLKIQRTQQEDSAVYLCASSLGTGWSPLHFGNGTRLTVT.

The sample holds a few counts of this clonotype. V usage is TRBV3-1 and J usage is TRBJ2-2; D is uncertain. The germline gives CDR1 LGHDT, CDR2 YNNKEL (reference sequence). CDR3 length: 12 amino acids. Trimming took 1 base from V and 7 from J, leaving 4 bases between them. The CDR3: CASSQVGGELFF. The CDR3 nucleotides are TGTGCCAGCAGCCAAGTGGGCGGGGAGCTGTTTTTT.

The sample holds one count of this clonotype. V is TRBV28 and J is TRBJ2-6; 8 bases match TRBD1. The CDR3 runs to 17 residues. The trim removed 2 bases at V and 0 bases at J, leaving 3 bases unmatched. The germline V gene encodes CDR1 MDHEN and CDR2 SYDVKM. This CDR3 reads CASSLAGGISGANVLTF. Here the CDR3 DNA reads TGTGCCAGCAGTTTAGCAGGGGGCATCTCTGGGGCCAACGTCCTGACTTTC.